Below are 3 T cell receptor beta chains sequenced from a single sample in a study of T-cell reconstitution after alpha-beta-depleted transplantation in children. Preparation of the TCRbeta library used unique molecular identifiers. TCRdb re-called the PCR reads through MiXCR, storing one row per CDR3 protein. The sample consists of about 200,000 distinct CDR3 sequences, 5% to 7.5% of them appearing once. Sequences were derived from PBMCs, sampled before TCRalphabeta/CD19-depleted stem cell transplant. All receptors derive from a girl in the first two years of life with combined immunodeficiency, due to receive a stem cell transplant.

Sample share makes this clonotype medium-sized. This chain joins TRBV29-1 and TRBJ2-3; D gene uncertain. V lost 2 bases to trimming and J lost 2 bases, with 17 bases between them. CDR1 is SQVTM and CDR2 is ANQGSEA in the germline V gene. The CDR3 spans 16 residues. The DNA for the CDR3 is TGCAGCGTTGAAACCTCCGGGTCTTTCTACACAGATACGCAGTATTTT. As protein: CSVETSGSFYTDTQYF.

This clonotype was seen repeatedly, ten times or more. This chain uses TRBV5-6 with TRBJ2-1, with 7 bases that match TRBD2. This CDR3 region has 14 residues. Germline loops: CDR1 SGHDT, CDR2 YYEEEE. V was pared by 1 base and J by 8 bases, with 6 bases of the junction left unmatched. The CDR3 here is CASSLWRGSDEQFF. The CDR3 bases are TGTGCCAGCAGCTTGTGGCGGGGGAGCGATGAGCAGTTCTTC.

In this sample, this clonotype turned up many times. The chain is built from TRBV7-2 and TRBJ2-5, with 7 bases that match TRBD2. V was clipped by 5 bases and J by 3 bases; unmatched bases: 6. Germline assignment: CDR1 SGHTA and CDR2 FQGNSA. The CDR3 spans 14 residues. The CDR3 bases are TGTGCCAGCAGCGCGGGACTAAACAAAGAGACCCAGTACTTC. This gives the protein CASSAGLNKETQYF.